The 14 T cell receptor beta chains below were found in one sample sequenced in a study of early T cells in non-severe SARS-CoV-2 infection (TCRdb year 2021). Library creation used 5' RACE. Data came from a NextSeq 500. The public reads were run again by TCRdb, first through fastp at Q25 and then through MiXCR, and only productive beta chains were kept. Rows with a matching CDR3 protein are joined into one entry that keeps the most common DNA and genes. The sample contains around 80,000 distinct CDR3 sequences, about 11% of them found a single time. The biggest ten clones account for more than 10% of the sample. Sequences were derived from whole blood, sampled at baseline. All receptors derive from an adult who was a healthcare worker with PCR-confirmed SARS-CoV-2 infection or an uninfected control (not recorded which).

This clonotype showed up many times. The chain employs TRBV11-2 and TRBJ2-3, with D possibly matching TRBD2 (5 bases). Germline V CDR1 and CDR2: SGHAT, FQNNGV. V dropped 3 bases and J dropped 6 bases, with 7 bases sitting between them. This CDR3 is 12 amino acids long. The CDR3 coding sequence is TGTGCCAGCAGCTTCCGAGGGGATACGCAGTATTTT. Translating it yields CASSFRGDTQYF.

At least ten counts were recorded for this clonotype. The chain uses TRBV2 and TRBJ2-6; D gene unclear. From germline, CDR1 is SNHLY and CDR2 FYNNEI. This CDR3 has 15 residues. The ends were cut back, 5 bases at V and 4 bases at J, with 12 bases in the middle. In DNA, the CDR3 is TGTGCCAGCAGTAAAAGCAGAGCCGGGGCCAACGTCCTGACTTTC. Protein product: CASSKSRAGANVLTF. Drawing the rest from reference TRBV2 and TRBJ2-6, the complete variable domain is EPEVTQTPSHQVTQMGQEVILRCVPISNHLYFYWYRQILGQKVEFLVSFYNNEISEKSEIFDDQFSVERPDGSNFTLKIRSTKLEDSAMYFCASSKSRAGANVLTFGAGSRLTVL.

V and J are TRBV29-1 and TRBJ1-2; TRBD1 aligns across 8 bases. Per the germline V gene, CDR1 is SQVTM and CDR2 is ANQGSEA. V shed 6 bases and J 3 bases; nucleotides not matched to a gene: 12. The CDR3 runs to 15 residues. CDR3: CSVPGQEAVHYGYTF. CDR3 sequence (DNA): TGCAGCGTACCGGGACAGGAGGCGGTTCACTATGGCTACACCTTC.

The chain combines TRBV20-1 with TRBJ1-6, with D hard to call. The CDR3 runs 15 residues. Looked up from germline, CDR1 is DFQATT and CDR2 is SNEGSKA (reference sequence). V was clipped by 0 bases and J by 10 bases, with 16 bases between them. CDR3 nucleotide sequence: TGCAGTGCTAGAGACCGGATCGGGGAGTCCTCACCCCTCCACTTT. Amino acid sequence: CSARDRIGESSPLHF.

V gene TRBV5-4 combines with J gene TRBJ2-5, with D possibly matching TRBD2 (6 bases). The CDR3 contains 13 residues. From germline, CDR1 is SGHNT and CDR2 YYREEE (reference sequence). Trimming removed 7 bases from V and 2 bases from J, with 12 bases in between. The chain's CDR3 is CASARDSQETQYF. In nucleotides, the CDR3 is TGTGCCAGCGCTCGGGACTCGCAAGAGACCCAGTACTTC.

The genes are TRBV2 and TRBJ1-4; 8 nucleotides agree with TRBD1. The CDR3 extends over 16 amino acids. Germline V gene data show CDR1 as SNHLY and CDR2 as FYNNEI. V lost 0 bases and J lost 8; bases outside the gene matches: 8. CDR3 loop: CASSEASGTGYEKLFF. CDR3 sequence (DNA): TGTGCCAGCAGTGAAGCTAGTGGGACAGGATACGAAAAACTGTTTTTT.

J is TRBJ1-2 and V is TRBV28, with TRBD1 matching 7 bases. The germline CDR1 and CDR2 sequences are MDHEN and SYDVKM. V lost 5 bases, J lost 0 bases, and 6 bases stayed unmatched. The CDR3 totals 15 residues. CDR3 protein: CASSETQGSNYGYTF. CDR3 DNA: TGTGCCAGCAGTGAAACACAGGGGTCTAACTATGGCTACACCTTC.

This clonotype was detected ten times or more. DNA for the CDR3: TGTGCCAGCAGCTTAGCGTGGGGATCAGATACGCAGTATTTT. This gives the protein CASSLAWGSDTQYF. J is TRBJ2-3 and V is TRBV7-8, with D unclear. This CDR3 contains 14 residues. The germline V and J ends were trimmed by 0 bases and 4 bases, with 8 bases remaining between them. Germline CDR1 reads SGHVS; CDR2 reads FQNEAQ.

This clonotype has ten or more counts. The rearrangement joins TRBV12-3 or TRBV12-4 to TRBJ2-2; 9 bases match TRBD1. Trimming removed 6 bases from V and 7 bases from J; junction bases left unmatched: 3. The CDR3 consists of 13 residues. The CDR3 nucleotides read TGTGCCAGCAGGGGACAGGGTCACGGGGAGCTGTTTTTT. Protein product: CASRGQGHGELFF.

The chain recombines TRBV2 with TRBJ2-3; no firm D call. This CDR3 region has 13 residues. V lost 0 bases and J lost 11, with 12 bases in between. The germline V gene encodes CDR1 SNHLY and CDR2 FYNNEI. The CDR3 nucleotides are TGTGCCAGCAGTGAAGCGCTTAGGCTACAGCAGTATTTT. Encoded protein: CASSEALRLQQYF.

The chain links TRBV5-1 to TRBJ2-2; D is tentatively TRBD1 or TRBD2 (5 bases each). CDR3 length: 16 amino acids. V gave up 3 bases and J gave up 5 bases, with 17 bases separating them. The germline V gene encodes CDR1 SGHRS and CDR2 YFSETQ. CDR3 nucleotide sequence: TGCGCCAGCAGCTCCCAGGGTAGGAGAGGGACCGGGGAGCTGTTTTTT. It yields the protein CASSSQGRRGTGELFF.

Ten or more counts support this clonotype. V is TRBV6-1 and J is TRBJ1-2, with 7 bases that match TRBD1. Trimming removed 7 bases from V and 4 bases from J; junction bases left unmatched: 9. The CDR3 has 14 amino acids. Germline-derived CDR1 and CDR2 are MNHNS and SASEGT. CDR3 DNA sequence: TGTGCCAGCAATCCCGACAGGGACAGCTATGGCTACACCTTC. Translated, it gives CASNPDRDSYGYTF.

This chain joins TRBV6-6 and TRBJ1-1, with D maybe TRBD1 (6 bases). The CDR3 is 14 amino acids. The germline CDR1 and CDR2 sequences are MNHNY and SVGAGI (reference sequence). Deletions cut 6 bases from V and 8 bases from J, with 19 bases between. The chain's CDR3 is CASRTQGGGHEAFF. The CDR3 region has the DNA TGTGCCAGCAGGACACAGGGTGGAGGCCACGAAGCTTTCTTT.

This clonotype was recorded many times. V gene TRBV25-1 combines with J gene TRBJ2-7; D gene ambiguous. Germline CDR1 MGHDK, CDR2 SYGVNS. Trimming cost V 5 bases and J 3 bases, with 8 bases left between them. There are 12 residues in the CDR3. CDR3 region: CASSLQSYEQYF. The CDR3 region has the DNA TGTGCCAGCAGTTTACAGAGCTACGAGCAGTACTTC.